These 28 T cell receptor beta chains originate from one sample sequenced in a study of technical replicates of blood from a few donors. Clones were sequenced by immunoSEQ multiplex PCR, and TCRdb holds only the in-frame ones, with some missing. The data contain around 100,000 clones, around 96% of them seen just once; the ten biggest clones take up about 0.3%. Material: T cells isolated from PBMCs. All receptors derive from a human donor in good health.

The rearrangement joins TRBV7-9 to TRBJ1-2; no clear D gene. CDR1 SEHNR and CDR2 FQNEAQ come from the germline V gene (reference sequence). This CDR3 is 12 amino acids long. V was trimmed by 5 bases and J by 7 bases, leaving 11 bases between them. The CDR3 DNA sequence: TGTGCCAGCAGCCCGGAGGGCCTTGGCTACACCTTC. Residues: CASSPEGLGYTF.

The genes are TRBV2 and TRBJ1-5; a possible D gene is TRBD1 (6 bases). Germline CDR1 reads SNHLY; CDR2 reads FYNNEI. The CDR3 has 14 amino acids. With 5 bases removed from V and 3 bases from J, the gap between germline ends came to 11 bases. CDR3: CASSKDSYNQPQHF. The CDR3 DNA sequence: TGTGCCAGCAGTAAGGACAGCTACAATCAGCCCCAGCATTTT.

V usage is TRBV27 and J usage is TRBJ2-7; possibly TRBD1 for D (5 bases). Germline-derived CDR1 and CDR2 are MNHEY and SMNVEV (reference sequence). This CDR3 has 13 amino acids. Trimming pared 3 bases from V and 1 base from J, leaving 7 bases between. The DNA for the CDR3 is TGTGCCAGCAGTTTGGGGCGGTCCTACGAGCAGTACTTC. Amino acids: CASSLGRSYEQYF.

The chain has TRBV28 and TRBJ1-4; D gene ambiguous. Trimming took off 6 bases at V and 0 bases at J, with 8 bases between the two ends. Germline V gene lookup returns CDR1 MDHEN and CDR2 SYDVKM. CDR3 length equals 14 residues. The CDR3 loop reads CASSYRATNEKLFF. The CDR3 DNA sequence: TGTGCCAGCAGCTATCGGGCAACTAATGAAAAACTGTTTTTT.

V gene TRBV7-4 combines with J gene TRBJ2-7; 9 nucleotides line up with TRBD1. The CDR3 runs 17 residues. Germline assignment: CDR1 SGHVT and CDR2 SQSDAQ. Trimming removed 7 bases from V and 2 bases from J; junction bases left unmatched: 15. In DNA, the CDR3 is TGTGCCAGCACCCCGGGACAGGGCTCCCTTAGAACCTACGAGCAGTACTTC. Translated, it gives CASTPGQGSLRTYEQYF. Drawing the rest from reference TRBV7-4 and TRBJ2-7, the complete variable domain is GAGVSQSPRYKVAKRGRDVALRCDSISGHVTLYWYRQTLGQGSEVLTYSQSDAQRDKSGRPSGRFSAERPERSVSTLKIQRTEQGDSAVYLCASTPGQGSLRTYEQYFGPGTRLTVT.

The J gene is TRBJ2-1, the V gene TRBV9; 8 bases line up with TRBD2. CDR1 and CDR2 (germline): SGDLS, YYNGEE. The CDR3 is 16 amino acids. Trimming removed 3 bases from V and 0 bases from J; junction bases left unmatched: 5. In nucleotides, the CDR3 is TGTGCCAGCAGCGGCCGTAGCGGGGCCTCCTACAATGAGCAGTTCTTC. Protein product: CASSGRSGASYNEQFF. Drawing the rest from reference TRBV9 and TRBJ2-1, the complete variable domain is DSGVTQTPKHLITATGQRVTLRCSPRSGDLSVYWYQQSLDQGLQFLIQYYNGEERAKGNILERFSAQQFPDLHSELNLSSLELGDSALYFCASSGRSGASYNEQFFGPGTRLTVL.

This clone has only one observation. This sequence joins TRBV9 and TRBJ2-7, with 12 bases matching TRBD2. Germline-derived CDR1 and CDR2 are SGDLS and YYNGEE. The CDR3 loop spans 16 amino acids. Trimming cost V 4 bases and J 2 bases; bases outside gene matches: 7. In nucleotides, the CDR3 is TGTGCCAGCAGCCCCCGACTAGCGGGAGTACCCTACGAGCAGTACTTC. Translated: CASSPRLAGVPYEQYF.

The gene calls are TRBV6-5 and TRBJ1-1; D remains unclear. The germline CDR1 and CDR2 sequences are MNHEY and SVGAGI. V shed 8 bases and J shed 5 bases, with 15 bases lying between them. The CDR3 runs to 13 residues. The CDR3 protein is CASRRMGGTEAFF. DNA of the CDR3: TGTGCCAGCCGACGAATGGGCGGGACTGAAGCTTTCTTT.

A remark on this clone: One end of the junction is discordant with germline, which a read error may explain. The V gene is TRBV28, the J gene TRBJ2-7; a possible D gene is TRBD2 (5 bases). CDR3 length: 12 amino acids. Germline V gene data show CDR1 as MDHEN and CDR2 as SYDVKM. CDR3 bases: TGTGCCAGCTTGTCGGGGTCCTCCGAGCAGTACTTC. This codes for CASLSGSSEQYF. The full variable domain, with the rest looked up from reference TRBV28 and TRBJ2-7, is DVKVTQSSRYLVKRTGEKVFLECVQDMDHENMFWYRQDPGLGLRLIYFSYDVKMKEKGDIPEGYSVSREKKERFSLILESASTNQTSMYLCASLSGSSEQYFGPGTRLTVT.

The DNA of the CDR3 is TGTGCCAGCAGTTCAGGGGATCAGCCCCAGCATTTT. It specifies CASSSGDQPQHF. The chain links TRBV6-6 to TRBJ1-5; possible D gene TRBD1, 6 bases. CDR1 MNHNY and CDR2 SVGAGI come from the germline V gene (reference sequence). This CDR3 has 12 amino acids. V was clipped by 4 bases and J by 5 bases, with 6 bases between them.

The V gene is TRBV11-2, the J gene TRBJ2-5, with TRBD2 as a possible D gene (6 bases). The germline V gene encodes CDR1 SGHAT and CDR2 FQNNGV. The V and J ends lost 3 bases and 5 bases respectively, with 10 bases between them. This CDR3 is built from 13 residues. The CDR3 spells CASSLTAGETQYF. CDR3 sequence (DNA): TGTGCCAGCAGCTTGACCGCGGGGGAGACCCAGTACTTC.

The chain is built from TRBV5-1 and TRBJ2-1; 8 nucleotides align to TRBD2. V shed 1 base and J 8 bases; nucleotides not matched to a gene: 5. Germline CDR1 reads SGHRS; CDR2 reads YFSETQ. This CDR3 contains 14 residues. In DNA, the CDR3 is TGCGCCAGCAGCTTGAGCGGGAGTGCCGATGAGCAGTTCTTC. Encoded protein: CASSLSGSADEQFF. Supplemented by reference TRBV5-1 and TRBJ2-1, the full variable domain reads KAGVTQTPRYLIKTRGQQVTLSCSPISGHRSVSWYQQTPGQGLQFLFEYFSETQRNKGNFPGRFSGRQFSNSRSEMNVSTLELGDSALYLCASSLSGSADEQFFGPGTRLTVL.

V gene TRBV28 combines with J gene TRBJ1-2; D unclear. The CDR3 extends over 12 amino acids. Trimming pared 4 bases from V and 4 bases from J, leaving 7 bases between. The germline CDR1 and CDR2 sequences are MDHEN and SYDVKM. CDR3 loop: CASSSGIYGYTF. The CDR3 DNA sequence: TGTGCCAGCAGTTCCGGGATCTATGGCTACACCTTC.

The chain combines TRBV7-9 with TRBJ1-1; 9 positions agree with TRBD1. The CDR3 is 15 amino acids. The ends lost 3 bases at V and 5 bases at J; junction bases unmatched: 7. The germline V gene encodes CDR1 SEHNR and CDR2 FQNEAQ (reference sequence). The CDR3 DNA sequence: TGTGCCAGCAGCTTGGACAGGGGAGAGGGGACTGAAGCTTTCTTT. Protein sequence: CASSLDRGEGTEAFF.

This chain connects TRBV19 to TRBJ2-5; D perhaps matches TRBD2 (5 bases). CDR1 and CDR2 from the germline V gene are LNHDA and SQIVND (reference sequence). V gave up 3 bases and J gave up 3 bases, with 8 bases separating them. This CDR3 contains 13 residues. The DNA for the CDR3 is TGTGCCAGTAGTATGGACGGGGAAGAGACCCAGTACTTC. Encoded protein: CASSMDGEETQYF. The variable domain in full, with the rest retrieved from reference TRBV19 and TRBJ2-5, is DGGITQSPKYLFRKEGQNVTLSCEQNLNHDAMYWYRQDPGQGLRLIYYSQIVNDFQKGDIAEGYSVSREKKESFPLTVTSAQKNPTAFYLCASSMDGEETQYFGPGTRLLVL.

CDR3 nucleotides: TGCAGTGCACCCAGGGGGACTGAAGCTTTCTTT. Amino acid sequence: CSAPRGTEAFF. V and J are TRBV20-1 and TRBJ1-1; the match to TRBD1 covers 7 bases. The J segment lost 5 bases and the V segment lost 6 bases, leaving 3 bases of the junction unmatched. The germline V gene has CDR1 DFQATT and CDR2 SNEGSKA (reference sequence). This CDR3 spans 11 amino acids.

This rearrangement joins TRBV28 to TRBJ2-7, with D hard to call. In germline, CDR1 is MDHEN, CDR2 SYDVKM. V lost 1 base to trimming and J lost 4 bases, with 11 bases between them. CDR3 length: 14 amino acids. For the CDR3, the DNA is TGTGCCAGCAGTTTATTAGTCGAGTCTTACGAGCAGTACTTC. Translation gives CASSLLVESYEQYF.

The V gene is TRBV15, the J gene TRBJ2-1; TRBD2 agrees at 7 bases. The germline gives CDR1 LNHNV, CDR2 YYDKDF (reference sequence). This CDR3 region has 18 residues. V trimming: 0 bases; J trimming: 1 base; junction bases outside the gene matches: 9. The CDR3 sequence: CATSREVRGSLSYNEQFF. CDR3 DNA: TGTGCCACCAGCAGAGAAGTGCGCGGGAGCCTTTCCTACAATGAGCAGTTCTTC.

This chain joins TRBV9 and TRBJ2-5; possibly TRBD2 for D (6 bases). This CDR3 is built from 14 residues. Germline assignment: CDR1 SGDLS and CDR2 YYNGEE. Trimming left V 0 bases short and J 5 bases short, with 11 bases between. In DNA, the CDR3 is TGTGCCAGCAGCGTAGCGGGAGTTGAGGAGACCCAGTACTTC. This encodes CASSVAGVEETQYF.

V gene TRBV7-9 combines with J gene TRBJ1-2; D possibly corresponds to TRBD1 (5 bases). Trimming removed 0 bases at V and 5 bases at J, with 16 bases between. CDR1 and CDR2 from the germline V gene are SEHNR and FQNEAQ (reference sequence). The CDR3 totals 16 residues. Here the CDR3 reads CASSLADSWDLYGYTF. In nucleotides, the CDR3 is TGTGCCAGCAGCTTAGCCGACAGTTGGGACTTATATGGCTACACCTTC.

The V gene is TRBV11-2, the J gene TRBJ2-3, with 7 bases matching TRBD2. The germline CDR1 and CDR2 sequences are SGHAT and FQNNGV. The CDR3 totals 16 residues. The V gene end was trimmed by 3 bases and the J gene end by 4 bases; junction bases not matched to a gene: 10. CDR3 sequence (DNA): TGTGCCAGCAGCTTGCTAGCGGTTTACGTAGCAGATACGCAGTATTTT. Translating gives CASSLLAVYVADTQYF.

The chain recombines TRBV5-1 with TRBJ1-3; D might be TRBD1 (5 bases). The CDR3 consists of 14 residues. Deletions cut 4 bases from V and 2 bases from J, with 10 bases between. Germline V gene lookup returns CDR1 SGHRS and CDR2 YFSETQ. CDR3 sequence (DNA): TGCGCCAGCAGCGTGGACATCCCTGGAAACACCATATATTTT. Amino acid sequence: CASSVDIPGNTIYF.

J is TRBJ2-2 and V is TRBV4-1; 8 bases align to TRBD2. CDR3 length: 14 amino acids. The V gene's germline CDR1 is MGHRA and CDR2 YSYEKL. Losses at the gene ends were 4 bases for V and 7 bases for J; bases not matched to a gene: 5. The CDR3 DNA sequence: TGCGCCAGCAGCCTGGGCGGGAGGAGCGGGGAGCTGTTTTTT. As protein: CASSLGGRSGELFF.

This chain joins TRBV7-8 and TRBJ1-5; D not resolved. The germline V gene encodes CDR1 SGHVS and CDR2 FQNEAQ. The ends were cut back, 1 base at V and 0 bases at J, with 7 bases in the middle. The length of the CDR3 is 15 residues. CDR3 protein: CASSLDPSSNQPQHF. The CDR3 DNA reads as TGTGCCAGCAGCTTAGATCCGAGTAGCAATCAGCCCCAGCATTTT.

This rearrangement joins TRBV5-1 to TRBJ2-7; D perhaps matches TRBD2 (6 bases). The CDR3 extends over 14 amino acids. Germline lookup yields CDR1 SGHRS and CDR2 YFSETQ. With 4 bases removed from V and 7 bases from J, the gap between germline ends came to 18 bases. The CDR3 DNA sequence: TGCGCCAGCAGCCGGGGGTCTCAGGAACGGGAGCAGTACTTC. This translates into CASSRGSQEREQYF.

The chain links TRBV6-6 to TRBJ2-3; TRBD2 matches at 12 bases. Germline V gene lookup returns CDR1 MNHNY and CDR2 SVGAGI (reference sequence). J lost 7 bases, V lost 6 bases, and 8 bases had no gene match. The CDR3 covers 15 residues. CDR3 loop: CASRPTSGSVNTQYF. CDR3 sequence (DNA): TGTGCCAGCAGACCGACTAGCGGGAGTGTTAATACGCAGTATTTT.

V is TRBV28 and J is TRBJ2-2; maybe TRBD1 (6 bases). CDR3 length: 16 amino acids. Germline V gives CDR1 MDHEN, CDR2 SYDVKM. V lost 1 base and J 8 bases, leaving 17 bases between the germline ends. As DNA, the CDR3 is TGTGCCAGCAGTTTATTTGGGGGCCTAAAAGAGGGGGAGCTGTTTTTT. As protein: CASSLFGGLKEGELFF.

The gene calls are TRBV28 and TRBJ2-7; 8 nucleotides line up with TRBD2. This CDR3 is 14 amino acids long. CDR1 and CDR2 from the germline V gene are MDHEN and SYDVKM. V was pared by 2 bases and J by 3 bases, with 3 bases of the junction left unmatched. For the CDR3, the DNA is TGTGCCAGCAGTTTAGGTCTAGCGGGCTACGAGCAGTACTTC. Translated, it gives CASSLGLAGYEQYF.